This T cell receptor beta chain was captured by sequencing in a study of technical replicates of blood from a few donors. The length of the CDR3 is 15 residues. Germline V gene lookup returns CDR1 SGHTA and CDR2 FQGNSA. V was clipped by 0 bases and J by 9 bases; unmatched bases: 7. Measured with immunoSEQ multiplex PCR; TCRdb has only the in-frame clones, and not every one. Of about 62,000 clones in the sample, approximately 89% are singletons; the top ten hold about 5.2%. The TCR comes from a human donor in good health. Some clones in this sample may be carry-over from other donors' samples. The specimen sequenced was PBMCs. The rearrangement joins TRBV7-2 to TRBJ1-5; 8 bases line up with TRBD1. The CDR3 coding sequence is TGTGCCAGCAGCTTAGCGCAGGGGGCTACGACGCCCCAGCATTTT. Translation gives CASSLAQGATTPQHF. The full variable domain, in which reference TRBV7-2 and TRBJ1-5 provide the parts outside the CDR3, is GAGVSQSPSNKVTEKGKDVELRCDPISGHTALYWYRQSLGQGLEFLIYFQGNSAPDKSGLPSDRFSAERTGGSVSTLTIQRTQQEDSAVYLCASSLAQGATTPQHFGDGTRLSIL.